This TCR beta chain originates from a study of OX40 agonist ivuxolimab in advanced cancers. About the research overall: Prior therapy, whether anti-PD-1, anti-PD-L1 or anti-CTLA-4, was allowed, and 35% to 40% had some.

TCRdb's table, derived via immunoSEQ multiplex PCR, lists solely in-frame clones and lacks some. This table holds 60,000 to 70,000 clones, about 88% found once. Note on this clone: What it recognizes is unknown.

Findings and limits, study-wide: Relative to CD4+ cells, CD8+ T cells on average had more expanded clones.

CDR3 length: 16 amino acids. V dropped 0 bases and J dropped 1 base, with 13 bases sitting between them. Germline V gene sequence: CDR1 LGHNA, CDR2 YNFKEQ. A history of autoimmune disease or systemic immunosuppression excluded patients. The rearrangement links TRBV4-2 to TRBJ2-7; D may correspond to TRBD1 or TRBD2 (5 bases each). Sample: CD4+ or CD8+ T cells sorted from blood, taken in a trial of the OX40 agonist ivuxolimab. This sequence originates from an adult with an advanced solid tumor such as melanoma, head and neck, liver or kidney cancer. Written as DNA, the CDR3 is TGTGCCAGCAGCCAAGAGCAGGGACCTTCTTCCTACGAGCAGTACTTC. As protein: CASSQEQGPSSYEQYF.